This TCR beta chain was recorded in a study of blood T cell repertoires in COVID-19. As for the study in general: The origin of the acute and convalescent COVID-19 samples was the United States, Italy and Spain.

Original handling: Counts of nucleated cells, estimated from reference gene primer amplification, were obtained. Produced via immunoSEQ multiplex PCR; TCRdb's table is partial and in-frame only. The DNA gave D and trimming, while V, J and clone size come from that table. The sample has 120,000 to 150,000 clones, just under 85% seen once. Ages ranged from about 18 to 100 years, with residence in about two dozen US areas. The CDR3 runs 15 residues. V was pared by 4 bases and J by 3 bases, with 12 bases between. The germline V gene encodes CDR1 SGHVS and CDR2 FNYEAQ. Material: PBMCs or T cells enriched from blood (not recorded which). This sequence joins TRBV7-6 and TRBJ2-2, with TRBD2 as a possible D gene (5 bases). This sequence originates from a woman in her forties or fifties with acute COVID-19. CDR3 amino acids: CASSWAEGYTGELFF. The CDR3 DNA reads as TGTGCCAGCAGCTGGGCCGAGGGATACACCGGGGAGCTGTTTTTT.